This entry features one T cell receptor (beta chain) sequence. Germline CDR1 is SGHTA and CDR2 is FQGNSA. J was trimmed by 8 bases and V by 5 bases; bases with no gene match: 11. This CDR3 comprises 14 residues. The sample is drawn from a study of Graves' ophthalmopathy and Graves' hyperthyroidism. Study information: Stable hyperthyroidism meant no ophthalmopathy within 18 months of follow-up.

Using RNA transcripts, the TCR beta CDR3 regions were amplified. The first-round RT-PCR employed HTBI primers together with the Qiagen OneStep RT-PCR kit. A multiplex PCR was then performed as the second round. MiXCR was run by TCRdb on the multiplex PCR reads, yielding one entry per CDR3 protein. This sample has over a million distinct CDR3 sequences, with 35% to 40% found just once. No donor had other autoimmune disease, uncontrolled infection, pregnancy or lactation. The rearrangement uses TRBV7-2 and TRBJ1-2, with 7 bases aligning to TRBD1. This TCR came from an adult man with Graves' hyperthyroidism. Material: peripheral blood or thyroid tissue (not recorded which). Here the CDR3 reads CASSPTRGQTGYTF. CDR3 DNA: TGTGCCAGCAGCCCAACCCGGGGACAGACGGGCTACACCTTC.